These 5 T cell receptor beta chains were sequenced from one sample in a study of shared T cell receptors in the human thymus. The data were produced by immunoSEQ multiplex PCR, yet TCRdb's version contains in-frame clones alone and is incomplete. The profile shows hundreds of thousands of clones, more than 70% of them singletons. These data were also filed under a second study, of human thymus T cells.

The material sequenced was thymocytes. The receptor set was obtained from a boy younger than two with a congenital heart defect.

This clone was detected a few times. This chain joins TRBV4-3 and TRBJ2-7; D possibly corresponds to TRBD1 (5 bases). Germline loops: CDR1 LGHNA, CDR2 YSLEER. V lost 0 bases and J lost 5, with 14 bases in between. CDR3 length equals 15 residues. This chain's CDR3 is CASSQDGAGINEQYF. The CDR3 bases are TGCGCCAGCAGCCAAGATGGAGCAGGGATCAACGAGCAGTACTTC.

This chain uses TRBV7-9 with TRBJ1-2, with D tentatively TRBD1 (6 bases). The germline V gene encodes CDR1 SEHNR and CDR2 FQNEAQ (reference sequence). The CDR3 sequence is 14 residues long. V was shortened by 4 bases and J by 4 bases, with 13 bases between the two germline ends. CDR3 loop: CASSSDRTRYGYTF. DNA for the CDR3: TGTGCCAGCAGCTCAGACAGGACCCGCTATGGCTACACCTTC. Drawing the rest from reference TRBV7-9 and TRBJ1-2, the complete variable domain is DTGVSQNPRHKITKRGQNVTFRCDPISEHNRLYWYRQTLGQGPEFLTYFQNEAQLEKSRLLSDRFSAERPKGSFSTLEIQRTEQGDSAMYLCASSSDRTRYGYTFGSGTRLTVV.

This chain joins TRBV5-4 and TRBJ1-1; D not certain. With 0 bases removed from V and 5 bases from J, the gap between germline ends came to 17 bases. Germline V gene lookup returns CDR1 SGHNT and CDR2 YYREEE (reference sequence). CDR3 length: 16 residues. The DNA of the CDR3 is TGTGCCAGCAGCTTGGTAGAAGACCGCGGGAGAACTGAAGCTTTCTTT. Translation gives CASSLVEDRGRTEAFF.

This chain uses TRBV12-5 with TRBJ2-1; 10 bases are shared with TRBD2. Trimming removed 0 bases from V and 0 bases from J; junction bases left unmatched: 5. From germline, CDR1 is LGHNT and CDR2 FRNRAP. The CDR3 loop spans 18 amino acids. CDR3 bases: TGTGCTAGTGGTTTGGTTGTCCAGCGGGAGGGCTCCTACAATGAGCAGTTCTTC. It is translated as CASGLVVQREGSYNEQFF.

The chain recombines TRBV4-1 with TRBJ1-4; D may be TRBD1 (5 bases). This CDR3 spans 17 amino acids. Trimming stripped 3 bases from V and 4 bases from J, with 18 bases between. Germline V gene sequence: CDR1 MGHRA, CDR2 YSYEKL. CDR3 protein: CASSQSPNRPYNEKLFF. In DNA, the CDR3 is TGCGCCAGCAGCCAGTCACCGAACAGGCCTTATAATGAAAAACTGTTTTTT.